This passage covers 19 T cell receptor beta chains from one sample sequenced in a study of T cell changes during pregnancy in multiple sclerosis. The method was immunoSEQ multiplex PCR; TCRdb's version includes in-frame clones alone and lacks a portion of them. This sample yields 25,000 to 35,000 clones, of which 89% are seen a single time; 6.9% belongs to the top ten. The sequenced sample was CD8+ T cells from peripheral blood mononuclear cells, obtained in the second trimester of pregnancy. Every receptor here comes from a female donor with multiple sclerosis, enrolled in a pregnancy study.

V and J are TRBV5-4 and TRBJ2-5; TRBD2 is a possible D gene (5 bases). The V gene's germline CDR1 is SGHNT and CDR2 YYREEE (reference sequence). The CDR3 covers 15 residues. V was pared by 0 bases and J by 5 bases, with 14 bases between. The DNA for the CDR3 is TGTGCCAGCAGCTTGGACCTAGCTCTCCCCGAGACCCAGTACTTC. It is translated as CASSLDLALPETQYF.

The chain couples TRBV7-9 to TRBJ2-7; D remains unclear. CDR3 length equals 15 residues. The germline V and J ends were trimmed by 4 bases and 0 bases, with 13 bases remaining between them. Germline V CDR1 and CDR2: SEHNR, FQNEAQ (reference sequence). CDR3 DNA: TGTGCCAGCAGCTCCTGGGCGAGTAGCTCCTACGAGCAGTACTTC. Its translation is CASSSWASSSYEQYF.

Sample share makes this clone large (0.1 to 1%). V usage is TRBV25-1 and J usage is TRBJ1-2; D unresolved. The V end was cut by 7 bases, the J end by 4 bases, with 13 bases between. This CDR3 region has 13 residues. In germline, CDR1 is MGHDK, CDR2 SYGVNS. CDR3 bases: TGTGCCAGCACTTTGGCAGAAGTCTATGGCTACACCTTC. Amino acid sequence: CASTLAEVYGYTF.

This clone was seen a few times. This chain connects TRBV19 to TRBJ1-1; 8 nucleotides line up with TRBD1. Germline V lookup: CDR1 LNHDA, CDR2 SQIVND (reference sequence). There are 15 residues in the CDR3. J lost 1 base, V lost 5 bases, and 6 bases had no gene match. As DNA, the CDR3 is TGTGCCAGTAGTGGGTGGACAGGGCCGAACACTGAAGCTTTCTTT. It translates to CASSGWTGPNTEAFF.

The CDR3 DNA follows: TGTGCCAGCAGTTTAGCGGGAGGCCACGAGCAGTACTTC. It is translated as CASSLAGGHEQYF. The J gene is TRBJ2-7, the V gene TRBV27; 8 bases match TRBD2. The CDR3 spans 13 residues. In germline, CDR1 is MNHEY, CDR2 SMNVEV (reference sequence). J was trimmed by 5 bases and V by 2 bases; bases with no gene match: 2.

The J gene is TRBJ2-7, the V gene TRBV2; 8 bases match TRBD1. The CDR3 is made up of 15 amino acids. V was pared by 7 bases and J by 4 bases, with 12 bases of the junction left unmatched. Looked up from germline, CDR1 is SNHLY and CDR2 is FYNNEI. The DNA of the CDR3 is TGTGCCAGCAAGTCTGCACTGGACAGGGATTACGAGCAGTACTTC. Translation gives CASKSALDRDYEQYF.

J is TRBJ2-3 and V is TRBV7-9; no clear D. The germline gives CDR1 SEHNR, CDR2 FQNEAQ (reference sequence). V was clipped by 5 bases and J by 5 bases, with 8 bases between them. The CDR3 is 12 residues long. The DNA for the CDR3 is TGTGCCAGCAGCCCGCAGAAAGATACGCAGTATTTT. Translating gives CASSPQKDTQYF. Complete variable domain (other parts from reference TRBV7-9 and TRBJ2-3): DTGVSQNPRHKITKRGQNVTFRCDPISEHNRLYWYRQTLGQGPEFLTYFQNEAQLEKSRLLSDRFSAERPKGSFSTLEIQRTEQGDSAMYLCASSPQKDTQYFGPGTRLTVL.

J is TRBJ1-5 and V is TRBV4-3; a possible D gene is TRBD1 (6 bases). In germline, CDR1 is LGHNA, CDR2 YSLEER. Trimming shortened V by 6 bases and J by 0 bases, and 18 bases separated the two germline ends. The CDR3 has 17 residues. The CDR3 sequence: CASRIKGTPYSNQPQHF. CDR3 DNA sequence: TGCGCCAGCAGGATAAAAGGGACACCTTATAGCAATCAGCCCCAGCATTTT.

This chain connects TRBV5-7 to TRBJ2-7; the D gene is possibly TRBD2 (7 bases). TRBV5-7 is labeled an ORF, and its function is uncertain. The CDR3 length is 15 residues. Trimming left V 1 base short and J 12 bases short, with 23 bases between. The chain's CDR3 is CASSLKGGGPKHRYF. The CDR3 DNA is TGTGCCAGCAGCTTGAAGGGGGGGGGTCCTAAGCACAGGTACTTC.

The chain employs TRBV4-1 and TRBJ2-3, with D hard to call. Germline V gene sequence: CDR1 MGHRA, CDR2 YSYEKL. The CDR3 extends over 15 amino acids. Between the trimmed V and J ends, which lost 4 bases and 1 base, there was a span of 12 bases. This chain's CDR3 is CASSLRLAGTDTQYF. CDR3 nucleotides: TGCGCCAGCAGCCTCCGTCTGGCGGGCACAGATACGCAGTATTTT.

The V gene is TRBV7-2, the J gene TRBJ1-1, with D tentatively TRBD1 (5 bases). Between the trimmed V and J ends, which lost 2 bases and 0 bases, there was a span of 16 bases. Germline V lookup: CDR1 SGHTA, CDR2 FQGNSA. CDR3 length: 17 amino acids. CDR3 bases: TGTGCCAGCAGCTTAAGCGTCATTGGGGCAGTGAACACTGAAGCTTTCTTT. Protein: CASSLSVIGAVNTEAFF. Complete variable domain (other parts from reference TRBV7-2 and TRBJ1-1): GAGVSQSPSNKVTEKGKDVELRCDPISGHTALYWYRQSLGQGLEFLIYFQGNSAPDKSGLPSDRFSAERTGGSVSTLTIQRTQQEDSAVYLCASSLSVIGAVNTEAFFGQGTRLTVV.

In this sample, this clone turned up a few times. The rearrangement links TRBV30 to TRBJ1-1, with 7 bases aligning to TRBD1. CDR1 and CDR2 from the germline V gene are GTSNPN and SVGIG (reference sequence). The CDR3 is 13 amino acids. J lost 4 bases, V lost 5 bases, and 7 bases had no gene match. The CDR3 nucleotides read TGTGCCTGGGGTTGGCAGGGGGGCACTGAAGCTTTCTTT. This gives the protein CAWGWQGGTEAFF. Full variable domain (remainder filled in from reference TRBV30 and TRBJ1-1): SQTIHQWPATLVQPVGSPLSLECTVEGTSNPNLYWYRQAAGRGLQLLFYSVGIGQISSEVPQNLSASRPQDRQFILSSKKLLLSDSGFYLCAWGWQGGTEAFFGQGTRLTVV.

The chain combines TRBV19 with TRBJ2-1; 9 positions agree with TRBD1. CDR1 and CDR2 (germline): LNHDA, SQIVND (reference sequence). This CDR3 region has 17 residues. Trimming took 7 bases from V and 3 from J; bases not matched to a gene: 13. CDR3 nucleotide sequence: TGTGCCAGTAACCGGGGGACAGGGATGGGTATCTACAATGAGCAGTTCTTC. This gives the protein CASNRGTGMGIYNEQFF.

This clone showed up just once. This chain's CDR3 is CASSLKNPGQGGDTQYF. CDR3 DNA sequence: TGCGCCAGCAGCCTTAAAAACCCGGGACAGGGCGGAGATACGCAGTATTTT. This rearrangement joins TRBV4-3 to TRBJ2-3; 9 nucleotides align to TRBD1. Germline CDR1 reads LGHNA; CDR2 reads YSLEER. The CDR3 has 17 residues. V shed 4 bases, J shed 5 bases, and the junction held 13 bases outside the gene matches.

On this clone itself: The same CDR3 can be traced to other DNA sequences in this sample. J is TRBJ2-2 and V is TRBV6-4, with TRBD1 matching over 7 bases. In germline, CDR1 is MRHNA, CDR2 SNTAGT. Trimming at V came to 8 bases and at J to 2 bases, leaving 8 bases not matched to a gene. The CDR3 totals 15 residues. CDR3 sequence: CASGPGQDNTGELFF. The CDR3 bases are TGTGCCAGCGGCCCCGGACAGGACAACACCGGGGAGCTGTTTTTT.

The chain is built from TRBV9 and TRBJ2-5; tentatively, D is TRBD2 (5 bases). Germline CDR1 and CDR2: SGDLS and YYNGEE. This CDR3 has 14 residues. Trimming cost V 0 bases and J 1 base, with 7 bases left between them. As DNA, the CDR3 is TGTGCCAGCAGCGTAGTCGAGGGCCAAGAGACCCAGTACTTC. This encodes CASSVVEGQETQYF.

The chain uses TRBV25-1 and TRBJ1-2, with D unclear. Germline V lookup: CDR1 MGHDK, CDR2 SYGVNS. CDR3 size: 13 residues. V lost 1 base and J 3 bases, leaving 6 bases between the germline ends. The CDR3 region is CASSESFDYGYTF. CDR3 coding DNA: TGTGCCAGCAGTGAATCTTTTGACTATGGCTACACCTTC.

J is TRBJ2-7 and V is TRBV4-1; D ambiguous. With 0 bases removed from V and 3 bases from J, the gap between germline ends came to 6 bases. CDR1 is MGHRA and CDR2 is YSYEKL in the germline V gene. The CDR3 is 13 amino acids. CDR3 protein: CASSQDLGYEQYF. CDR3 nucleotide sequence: TGCGCCAGCAGCCAAGATCTAGGCTACGAGCAGTACTTC.

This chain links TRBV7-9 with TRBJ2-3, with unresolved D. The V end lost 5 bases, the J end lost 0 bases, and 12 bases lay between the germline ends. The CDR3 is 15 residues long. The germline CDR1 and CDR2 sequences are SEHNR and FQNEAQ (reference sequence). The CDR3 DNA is TGTGCCAGCAGCAGATTAGCAGATAGCACAGATACGCAGTATTTT. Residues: CASSRLADSTDTQYF.